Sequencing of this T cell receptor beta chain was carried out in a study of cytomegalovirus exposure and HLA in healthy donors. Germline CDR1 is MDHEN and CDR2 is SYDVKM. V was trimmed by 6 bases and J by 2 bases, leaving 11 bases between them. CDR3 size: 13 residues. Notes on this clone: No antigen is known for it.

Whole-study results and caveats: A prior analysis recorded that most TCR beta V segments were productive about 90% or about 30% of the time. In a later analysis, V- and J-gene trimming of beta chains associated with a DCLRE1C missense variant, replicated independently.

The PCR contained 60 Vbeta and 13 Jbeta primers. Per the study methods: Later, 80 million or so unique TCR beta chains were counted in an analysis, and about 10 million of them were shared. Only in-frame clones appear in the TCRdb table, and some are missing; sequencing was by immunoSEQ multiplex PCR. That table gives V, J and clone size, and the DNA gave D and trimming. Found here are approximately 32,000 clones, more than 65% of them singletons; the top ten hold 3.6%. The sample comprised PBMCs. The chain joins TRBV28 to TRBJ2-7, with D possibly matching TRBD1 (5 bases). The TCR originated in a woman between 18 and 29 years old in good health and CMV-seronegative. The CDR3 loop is CASSTGIPYEQYF. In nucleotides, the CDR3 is TGTGCCAGCAGCACAGGTATCCCCTACGAGCAGTACTTC.